This entry lists 27 T cell receptor beta chains sequenced from one sample in a study of blood T cell repertoires in COVID-19 (dated by TCRdb to about 2020). The method behind the library was the immunoSEQ multiplex PCR assay. TCRdb holds this immuneACCESS table with in-frame rearrangements only. Some clones are missing; in checked studies, unresolved V genes explain under half, and the rest has no known cause. Within this sample are hundreds of thousands of clones, with roughly 87% of them counted one time only. The biggest ten clones account for about 5.5% of the sample. The sample consisted of PBMCs or T cells enriched from blood (not recorded which). The source is a woman in her thirties or forties who had recovered from COVID-19.

DNA for the CDR3: TGTGCCAGCAGTGTGTCGCACCGCGATAATTCACCCCTCCACTTT. Its protein is CASSVSHRDNSPLHF. V gene TRBV2 combines with J gene TRBJ1-6; D is undetermined. Germline V gene data show CDR1 as SNHLY and CDR2 as FYNNEI. V was shortened by 4 bases and J by 5 bases, with 12 bases between the two germline ends. CDR3 size: 15 residues.

This chain links TRBV7-9 with TRBJ2-5; 14 bases fit TRBD2. Germline V gives CDR1 SEHNR, CDR2 FQNEAQ (reference sequence). The V segment lost 5 bases and the J segment 6 bases; nucleotides outside the gene matches: 11. This CDR3 region has 17 residues. The CDR3 DNA reads as TGTGCCAGCAGCGCCTCCGGGACTAGCGGGAGTCTGAAGACCCAGTACTTC. Translation: CASSASGTSGSLKTQYF.

The chain combines TRBV28 with TRBJ2-3; 12 bases agree with TRBD2. CDR1 is MDHEN and CDR2 is SYDVKM in the germline V gene. The CDR3 extends over 16 amino acids. V dropped 3 bases and J dropped 7; count of bases not matched to a gene: 8. The CDR3, as DNA: TGTGCCAGCAGTTTTGGGGGACTAGCGGGCGATCATACGCAGTATTTT. This codes for CASSFGGLAGDHTQYF.

This chain connects TRBV21-1 to TRBJ1-5. TRBV21-1 is classified as a pseudogene. This CDR3 contains 14 residues. The CDR3 nucleotides are TGTGCCAGCGGGTCACGGTTGGGGGGTCAGCCCCAGCATTTT. It encodes CASGSRLGGQPQHF.

The V gene is TRBV19, the J gene TRBJ1-5, with a tentative D call TRBD1 (5 bases). The germline V and J ends were trimmed by 5 bases and 6 bases, with 23 bases remaining between them. Germline V gene data show CDR1 as LNHDA and CDR2 as SQIVND (reference sequence). The CDR3 consists of 17 residues. CDR3 residues: CASSARRRVGLGQPQHF. In DNA, the CDR3 is TGTGCCAGTAGTGCGAGGCGCAGGGTCGGGTTGGGTCAGCCCCAGCATTTT.

The chain recombines TRBV6-5 with TRBJ1-1, with D unresolved. Per the germline V gene, CDR1 is MNHEY and CDR2 is SVGAGI. The CDR3 covers 15 residues. Trimming left V 6 bases short and J 0 bases short, with 14 bases between. This CDR3 reads CASRSFDTVNTEAFF. The CDR3 DNA follows: TGTGCCAGCAGAAGCTTCGACACTGTGAACACTGAAGCTTTCTTT.

The chain links TRBV18 to TRBJ1-5, with D tentatively TRBD1 (5 bases). There are 14 residues in the CDR3. Germline V gene sequence: CDR1 KGHSH, CDR2 LQKENI. With 1 base removed from V and 5 bases from J, the gap between germline ends came to 9 bases. This CDR3 reads CASSPRQGYQPQHF. CDR3 DNA: TGTGCCAGCTCACCACGTCAGGGCTATCAGCCCCAGCATTTT.

In this sample, this clone turned up a few times. The V gene is TRBV12-3 or TRBV12-4, the J gene TRBJ2-5; D is possibly TRBD2 (5 bases). V dropped 3 bases and J dropped 5 bases, with 10 bases sitting between them. The CDR3 is made up of 13 amino acids. The CDR3 sequence is CASSLGGWETQYF. CDR3 coding DNA: TGTGCCAGCAGTTTGGGCGGGTGGGAGACCCAGTACTTC.

The genes are TRBV27 and TRBJ2-6; D may be TRBD1 (6 bases). Looked up from germline, CDR1 is MNHEY and CDR2 is SMNVEV (reference sequence). V shed 2 bases and J shed 12 bases, with 17 bases lying between them. This CDR3 spans 15 amino acids. Here the CDR3 reads CASSLGDTARGVLTF. DNA for the CDR3: TGTGCCAGCAGTTTAGGGGACACCGCCCGGGGCGTCCTGACTTTC. Full variable domain (outside the CDR3, taken from reference TRBV27 and TRBJ2-6): EAQVTQNPRYLITVTGKKLTVTCSQNMNHEYMSWYRQDPGLGLRQIYYSMNVEVTDKGDVPEGYKVSRKEKRNFPLILESPSPNQTSLYFCASSLGDTARGVLTFGAGSRLTVL.

V and J are TRBV12-3 or TRBV12-4 and TRBJ1-1; D is undetermined. The CDR3 extends over 10 amino acids. V was trimmed by 2 bases and J by 11 bases, leaving 6 bases between them. The CDR3: CASSLSSAFF. The CDR3 DNA follows: TGTGCCAGCAGTTTATCTTCCGCTTTCTTT.

The rearrangement joins TRBV2 to TRBJ2-1, with 9 bases lining up with TRBD2. Germline CDR1 is SNHLY and CDR2 is FYNNEI. The CDR3 loop spans 13 amino acids. Losses at the gene ends were 10 bases for V and 7 bases for J; bases not matched to a gene: 8. This CDR3 is CAMMAGGPNEQFF. DNA for the CDR3: TGTGCCATGATGGCGGGAGGGCCTAATGAGCAGTTCTTC.

This chain joins TRBV30 and TRBJ1-3, with TRBD1 matching 9 bases. V shed 3 bases, J shed 2 bases, and the junction held 8 bases outside the gene matches. The germline V gene encodes CDR1 GTSNPN and CDR2 SVGIG (reference sequence). The CDR3 extends over 16 amino acids. This chain's CDR3 is CAWSGQGPGAGNTIYF. The CDR3 DNA follows: TGTGCCTGGAGCGGACAGGGGCCGGGGGCTGGAAACACCATATATTTT.

This chain links TRBV3-1 (or the pseudogene TRBV3-2) with TRBJ2-5; a possible D gene is TRBD2 (6 bases). This CDR3 comprises 15 residues. V shed 5 bases and J shed 5 bases, with 18 bases lying between them. CDR1 and CDR2 from the germline V gene are LGHDT and YNNKEL (reference sequence). The CDR3 DNA follows: TGTGCCAGCAGCAAACTCGGAGGGCCTCGGGAGACCCAGTACTTC. The encoded protein is CASSKLGGPRETQYF.

This chain links TRBV10-1 with TRBJ2-3; 8 bases align to TRBD2. The germline CDR1 and CDR2 sequences are WNHNN and SYGVQD (reference sequence). The CDR3 has 17 amino acids. Germline trimming cut 4 bases from V and 4 bases from J; bases unmatched to any gene: 13. The CDR3 protein is CASSVEGNGRASDTQYF. DNA of the CDR3: TGCGCCAGCAGTGTGGAGGGGAACGGGAGGGCCTCAGATACGCAGTATTTT.

This clone has only one observation. The rearrangement joins TRBV2 to TRBJ2-6, with no clear D. Germline V lookup: CDR1 SNHLY, CDR2 FYNNEI. There are 16 residues in the CDR3. V was pared by 1 base and J by 1 base, with 8 bases between. DNA for the CDR3: TGTGCCAGCAGTGAAGGCCAGCGTTCTGGGGCCAACGTCCTGACTTTC. Translated: CASSEGQRSGANVLTF.

The V call is TRBV9, the J call TRBJ1-1, with 9 bases fitting TRBD1. V dropped 0 bases and J dropped 11; count of bases not matched to a gene: 5. There are 13 residues in the CDR3. CDR1 is SGDLS, CDR2 YYNGEE, per germline. CDR3 in amino acids: CASSVEGTGIAFF. CDR3 DNA: TGTGCCAGCAGCGTAGAGGGGACAGGGATCGCTTTCTTT.

This clone has just a few counts. The chain combines TRBV19 with TRBJ1-5; D remains unclear. This CDR3 contains 16 residues. Germline V gene data show CDR1 as LNHDA and CDR2 as SQIVND (reference sequence). V shed 9 bases and J shed 2 bases, with 20 bases lying between them. Written as DNA, the CDR3 is TGTGCCAGCGCCCGGGAGCATCTCCGGGGCAATCAGCCCCAGCATTTT. Its protein is CASAREHLRGNQPQHF.

This rearrangement joins TRBV28 to TRBJ2-7, with D unresolved. The CDR3 extends over 13 amino acids. V was shortened by 7 bases and J by 3 bases, with 13 bases between the two germline ends. Germline V gene lookup returns CDR1 MDHEN and CDR2 SYDVKM. The CDR3 reads CASTFRLGYEQYF. The CDR3 DNA sequence: TGTGCCAGCACCTTCAGGTTAGGCTACGAGCAGTACTTC.

The chain carries TRBV6-5 and TRBJ2-5; D unresolved. The germline gives CDR1 MNHEY, CDR2 SVGAGI. This CDR3 region has 13 residues. The V gene lost 6 bases and the J gene lost 5 bases, with 13 bases spanning the gap. CDR3: CASRVNPGETQYF. CDR3 bases: TGTGCCAGCAGGGTCAACCCCGGTGAGACCCAGTACTTC.

The chain joins TRBV29-1 to TRBJ2-5; TRBD1 aligns across 8 bases. Per the germline V gene, CDR1 is SQVTM and CDR2 is ANQGSEA. J lost 5 bases, V lost 7 bases, and 6 bases had no gene match. The CDR3 has 12 amino acids. CDR3 loop: CSAQGARETQYF. CDR3 in DNA: TGCAGCGCCCAGGGGGCGCGGGAGACCCAGTACTTC.

The chain employs TRBV6-2 or TRBV6-3 and TRBJ2-5; the match to TRBD1 covers 7 bases. This CDR3 contains 14 residues. V shed 5 bases, J shed 2 bases, and the junction held 5 bases outside the gene matches. CDR1 is MNHEY, CDR2 SVGEGT, per germline. CDR3 in amino acids: CASSRIRGQETQYF. CDR3 nucleotides: TGTGCCAGCAGTAGAATCAGGGGGCAAGAGACCCAGTACTTC.

This chain uses TRBV7-8 with TRBJ2-2, with D unclear. This CDR3 is built from 12 residues. The germline CDR1 and CDR2 sequences are SGHVS and FQNEAQ. Trimming left V 5 bases short and J 4 bases short, with 5 bases between. The CDR3 sequence: CASSPRTGELFF. For the CDR3, the DNA is TGTGCCAGCAGCCCGCGCACCGGGGAGCTGTTTTTT.

The V gene is TRBV18, the J gene TRBJ2-7; no clear D. Germline-derived CDR1 and CDR2 are KGHSH and LQKENI. The V end was cut by 3 bases, the J end by 0 bases, with 12 bases between. CDR3 length: 15 amino acids. CDR3 sequence (DNA): TGTGCCAGCTCACCGGTCTTTCTAACCTCCTACGAGCAGTACTTC. Its protein is CASSPVFLTSYEQYF.

This chain joins TRBV20-1 and TRBJ2-7; maybe TRBD1 (5 bases). This CDR3 has 12 amino acids. The germline CDR1 and CDR2 sequences are DFQATT and SNEGSKA (reference sequence). V gave up 3 bases and J gave up 4 bases, with 10 bases separating them. The CDR3 DNA is TGCAGTGCTAGTCAGGGATTGTACGAGCAGTACTTC. As protein: CSASQGLYEQYF.

This rearrangement joins TRBV3-1 (or the pseudogene TRBV3-2) to TRBJ2-3; 8 positions match TRBD1. The CDR3 sequence is 15 residues long. Germline values: CDR1 LGHDT, CDR2 YNNKEL (reference sequence). Trimming at V came to 4 bases and at J to 2 bases, leaving 5 bases not matched to a gene. The CDR3 here is CASSPYRGVTDTQYF. The CDR3 DNA reads TGTGCCAGCAGCCCCTACAGGGGGGTCACAGATACGCAGTATTTT.

V is TRBV19 and J is TRBJ1-6, with D perhaps matching TRBD1 (6 bases). The V end lost 3 bases, the J end lost 7 bases, and 13 bases lay between the germline ends. Germline V gene lookup returns CDR1 LNHDA and CDR2 SQIVND (reference sequence). This CDR3 is built from 15 residues. In DNA form, the CDR3 reads TGTGCCAGTAGTATTATGGGACATCGGAATTCACCCCTCCACTTT. Protein: CASSIMGHRNSPLHF.

This chain joins TRBV18 and TRBJ1-2; D perhaps matches TRBD1 (6 bases). Germline V gene lookup returns CDR1 KGHSH and CDR2 LQKENI. The CDR3 spans 14 residues. V was clipped by 3 bases and J by 4 bases, with 12 bases between them. As DNA, the CDR3 is TGTGCCAGCTCACCTAGAGGGGACACCTATGGCTACACCTTC. Amino acid sequence: CASSPRGDTYGYTF. Looking up the rest from reference TRBV18 and TRBJ1-2 gives the full variable domain: NAGVMQNPRHLVRRRGQEARLRCSPMKGHSHVYWYRQLPEEGLKFMVYLQKENIIDESGMPKERFSAEFPKEGPSILRIQQVVRGDSAAYFCASSPRGDTYGYTFGSGTRLTVV.